This entry is about one T cell receptor beta chain. This entry comes from a study of blood T cell repertoires in COVID-19. In the authors' methods: Estimation of nucleated cell counts relied on the amplification of reference gene primers. The assay was immunoSEQ multiplex PCR, and TCRdb's table has in-frame clones only and misses some. For V, J and clone size, that table is used; D and trimming come from the DNA. Altogether some 200,000 clones are present, approximately 79% being singletons, with the ten largest covering about 5%. The CDR3 spans 17 residues. Per the germline V gene, CDR1 is SGHVS and CDR2 is FQNEAQ. Trimming removed 2 bases from V and 7 bases from J; junction bases left unmatched: 15. In assigning cohorts, the study relied on participant-reported clinical history.

The sequenced sample was PBMCs or T cells enriched from blood (not recorded which). V gene TRBV7-8 combines with J gene TRBJ2-7, with TRBD2 matching 9 bases. The receptor comes from a woman in her fifties or sixties with acute COVID-19. CDR3 nucleotides: TGTGCCAGCAGCTTACCCTCCGGACTAGCGACCCGTGGGGAGCAGTACTTC. The encoded protein is CASSLPSGLATRGEQYF.